Listed below are T cell receptor beta chains from one sample, sequenced in a study of shared clonotypes between healthy human individuals. The table came from immunoSEQ multiplex PCR; TCRdb's copy has only in-frame clones and leaves some out. The data show about 1.1 million clones, about 72% seen once. Source material: memory CD4+ T cells from PBMCs. These receptors all come from a man aged 18 to 29 in good health. Some clones in this sample may be carry-over from other donors' samples. Both conserved end residues are part of each CDR3. The D gene is left open where the match is weak. Rows give clone size only sometimes, using once, few, many, or a class for an expanded clone.

d_gene	v_gene	abundance	j_gene	CDR3nt	CDR3aa
TRBD1	TRBV28	-	TRBJ1-2	TGTGCCAGCAGCTCGTCCCGGGACAGGGTAGAGGTAGTGTTCGGCTACACCTTC	CASSSSRDRVEVVFGYTF
-	TRBV18	-	TRBJ1-3	TGTGCCAGCTCACCACCTGAGCTGGGCCCCTCTGGAAACACCATATATTTT	CASSPPELGPSGNTIYF
TRBD2	TRBV2	once	TRBJ2-1	TGTGCCAGCAGTGAAAATAGGCTAGCGGGAGCCAATGAGCAGTTCTTC	CASSENRLAGANEQFF
-	TRBV28	-	TRBJ1-1	TGTGCCAGCACCCTACCACCGGCCTCAATTAATGAAGCTTTCTTT	CASTLPPASINEAFF
-	TRBV6-1	-	TRBJ1-2	TGTGCCAGCAGTGATGGTGGCGGCTACACCTTC	CASSDGGGYTF
-	TRBV7-2	-	TRBJ2-7	TGTGCCAGCAGCCAGAGCCGCTACGAGCAGTACTTC	CASSQSRYEQYF
-	TRBV9	-	TRBJ2-1	TGTGCCAGCACTAGGGGCCTGAGGGATGAGCAGTTCTTC	CASTRGLRDEQFF
TRBD1	TRBV18	-	TRBJ2-7	TGTGCCAGCTCACCCGGACAGGGGGGATCCGAGCAGTACTTC	CASSPGQGGSEQYF
TRBD2	TRBV5-6	-	TRBJ2-1	TGTGCCAGCACCTCCGCCTCTAGCGGGCACTACAATGAGCAGTTCTTC	CASTSASSGHYNEQFF
-	TRBV2	-	TRBJ2-7	TGTGCCAGCAGCGGGACCCAACGGGATGAGCAGTACTTC	CASSGTQRDEQYF
-	TRBV5-1	many	TRBJ2-7	TGCGCCAGCAGCTTGGAGAGTGAGCAGTACTTC	CASSLESEQYF
-	TRBV2	once	TRBJ2-3	TGTGCCAGCAACCCCGGAGGGGGGAGGCCAAGAGATACGCAGTATTTT	CASNPGGGRPRDTQYF
TRBD1	TRBV30	-	TRBJ1-5	TGTGCCTGGAGTGAAAAGGGACAGGGGGGAAATCAGCCCCAGCATTTT	CAWSEKGQGGNQPQHF
-	TRBV7-2	-	TRBJ2-5	TGTGCCAGCAGCTACCAGAGCTCCGAAGAGACCCAGTACTTC	CASSYQSSEETQYF
-	TRBV4-1	-	TRBJ2-5	TGCGCCAGCAGCCAAGAAACCCTAGCTATGTACCAAGAGACCCAGTACTTC	CASSQETLAMYQETQYF
-	TRBV4-1	-	TRBJ1-3	TGCGCCAGCAGCCAAGTGGATTTCGGTCCTGGAAACACCATATATTTT	CASSQVDFGPGNTIYF
-	TRBV6-5	-	TRBJ2-1	TGTGCCAGCAGTTACGGGCGGAGCTCCTACAATGAGCAGTTCTTC	CASSYGRSSYNEQFF
TRBD1	TRBV4-1	-	TRBJ1-2	TGCGCCAGCAGCCAATTAGGGGACAGGGCTAACTATGGCTACACCTTC	CASSQLGDRANYGYTF
-	TRBV7-2	many	TRBJ2-3	TGTGCCAGCAGCTTAGTCAAGGCAGCAGATACGCAGTATTTT	CASSLVKAADTQYF
TRBD1	TRBV6-5	-	TRBJ1-2	TGTGCCAGCAGTTTTCGGACAGGTGGCTACACCTTC	CASSFRTGGYTF
-	TRBV2	-	TRBJ1-2	TGTGCCAGCAGGACAAGTGGGCTCTATGGCTACACCTTC	CASRTSGLYGYTF
-	TRBV2	-	TRBJ2-6	TGTGCCAGCAGTCTAAGTACAGGGTATGGCTCTGGGGCCAACGTCCTGACTTTC	CASSLSTGYGSGANVLTF
-	TRBV19	-	TRBJ2-3	TGTGCCAGTAGTTCCAGGATGGATACGCAGTATTTT	CASSSRMDTQYF
TRBD1	TRBV5-1	once	TRBJ1-2	TGCGCCAGCAGGCCGACAGGGGGGACCTCCTATGGCTACACCTTC	CASRPTGGTSYGYTF
-	TRBV5-1	-	TRBJ2-3	TGCGCCAGCAGCTTGATGGCAGTCAGCACAGATACGCAGTATTTT	CASSLMAVSTDTQYF
-	TRBV11-2	-	TRBJ1-2	TGTGCCAGCAGCTTAGACCGGGCGGGGAGTGGCTACACCTTC	CASSLDRAGSGYTF
-	TRBV7-9	-	TRBJ2-7	TGTGCCAGCAGCTTATCCGACAGGCACTACGAGCAGTACTTC	CASSLSDRHYEQYF
-	TRBV5-1	-	TRBJ1-5	TGCGCCAGCAGCCGGGGTGCAGGTCCCAATCAGCCCCAGCATTTT	CASSRGAGPNQPQHF
TRBD1	TRBV4-2	-	TRBJ2-5	TGTGCCAGCAGCCAAGTGGGTTCAGGGGGCGCGAGGGAGACCCAGTACTTC	CASSQVGSGGARETQYF
-	TRBV27	many	TRBJ1-5	TGTGCCAGCAGTGCTTTTAGCACAGGGTTCAATCAGCCCCAGCATTTT	CASSAFSTGFNQPQHF
-	TRBV9	-	TRBJ2-3	TGTGCCAGCAGCGTAGGGTACGGCCCCGCGGGCACAGATACGCAGTATTTT	CASSVGYGPAGTDTQYF
-	TRBV10-2	-	TRBJ2-5	TGCGCCAGCAGGTTTCCAGGATCCTGGGAGACCCAGTACTTC	CASRFPGSWETQYF
TRBD2	TRBV29-1	-	TRBJ2-1	TGCAGCGCTCCCGATACTAGCGGGAGATTCGTAGAGTTCTTC	CSAPDTSGRFVEFF
TRBD2	TRBV5-1	few	TRBJ2-1	TGCGCCAGCAGCGTAATGCAGGGGACTAGCGGGAGCTACAATGAGCAGTTCTTC	CASSVMQGTSGSYNEQFF
-	TRBV11-3	-	TRBJ2-1	TGTGCCAGCAGCTTATTGCCAAGCTACAATGAGCAGTTCTTC	CASSLLPSYNEQFF
TRBD2	TRBV5-1	-	TRBJ2-7	TGCGCCAGCAGCCCCGAGGGCGGGGGAGGATTACGATACGAGCAGTACTTC	CASSPEGGGGLRYEQYF
-	TRBV19	-	TRBJ2-3	TGTGCCAGTAGTATAGGGCGGACAGATACGCAGTATTTT	CASSIGRTDTQYF
-	TRBV6-1	-	TRBJ1-2	TGTGCCAGCAGTGAATCTTGGGGAGGCTACACCTTC	CASSESWGGYTF
TRBD1	TRBV5-1	-	TRBJ1-4	TGCGCCAGCAGCTCGTCCCCTCACCGGGACAGGGGTGAAAAACTGTTTTTT	CASSSSPHRDRGEKLFF
TRBD2	TRBV6-6	-	TRBJ2-7	TGTGCCAGCAGTTACTCCGGGACTAGCAACTACGAGCAGTACTTC	CASSYSGTSNYEQYF
-	TRBV20-1	-	TRBJ2-3	TGCAGTGCTAGCTTCGATACGCAGTATTTT	CSASFDTQYF
-	TRBV19	-	TRBJ1-2	TGTGCCAGTACTCGGGAGATTACCGACTATGGCTACACCTTC	CASTREITDYGYTF
-	TRBV28	-	TRBJ2-1	TGTGCCAGCAGCTCTCTAGCGATAGAAGCTTACAATGAGCAGTTCTTC	CASSSLAIEAYNEQFF
TRBD1	TRBV9	-	TRBJ2-7	TGTGCCAGCAGCGTAGCTCCGACAGGGCCTGGCTACGAGCAGTACTTC	CASSVAPTGPGYEQYF
-	TRBV11-2	-	TRBJ2-1	TGTGCCAGCAGCCCGCTTTTGGGGAGGCACTACAATGAGCAGTTCTTC	CASSPLLGRHYNEQFF
TRBD1	TRBV5-1	-	TRBJ1-1	TGCGCCAGCAGCTTGGCCGGGACAGTCATCTTTGAAGCTTTCTTT	CASSLAGTVIFEAFF
-	TRBV21-1	-	TRBJ2-6	TGTGCCAGCAGCAAGGGGAAGACAGGGCAAGCGAACTCTGGGGCCAACGTCCTGACTTTC	CASSKGKTGQANSGANVLTF
TRBD1	TRBV7-2	-	TRBJ2-1	TGTGCCAGCAGCTCGGCCGGGACAGGGGGGTACAATGAGCAGTTCTTC	CASSSAGTGGYNEQFF
TRBD2	TRBV9	-	TRBJ2-5	TGTGCCAGCAGCCCCGGGAGGGCCACGAAGGAGACCCAGTACTTC	CASSPGRATKETQYF
-	TRBV28	-	TRBJ1-4	TGTGCCAGCAGTGCTCCAGGCGTTAATGAAAAACTGTTTTTT	CASSAPGVNEKLFF